Sequencing of this T cell receptor (beta chain) was carried out in a study of multiple sclerosis patients with progressive multifocal leukoencephalopathy (dated by TCRdb to the late 2010s). Background on the whole study: The controls were roughly 5 MS patients treated with natalizumab who did not develop PML and who were sampled longitudinally. A couple of patients on natalizumab who later developed PML were tracked over time from before therapy, through 6 and 12 months, up to PML onset. Peripheral T and B cells were examined in MS patients who developed PML (4 under natalizumab, 1 after alemtuzumab) and in treated patients who did not develop PML. The goal of the study was to detect any JC virus-specific or public T-cell expansions that arose at the time of PML onset. Study-wide findings and limitations: Because the cohort was small and descriptive, it remained unclear whether the findings reflect JC virus infection or general immunocompromise. Only PML patients had TRB clones above 0.5% frequency, but the clones expanded at PML onset were already present before and during natalizumab therapy. When PML developed, neither common TRBV or TRBJ gene usage nor preferential TRBV-TRBJ pairings were detected. In most PML patients, lower normalized Shannon entropy suggested less diverse TRB repertoires, while the natalizumab-treated controls had values close to 1. Analysis was restricted to peripheral blood, although for natalizumab-associated PML, cerebrospinal fluid or brain lymphocytes might be more informative.

A word on this clone: Its antigen remains undetermined. No base-level quality is on record; no much larger clone is a single base apart.

Using the immunoSEQ two-step multiplex PCR at survey-level depth, TRB CDR3 regions were amplified from genomic DNA. Synthetic inline TR CDR3 controls covering all V-J pairings were spiked into each PCR to estimate template counts and remove amplification bias. Reads were processed so that amplification and sequencing bias were reduced, and quantification was performed against synthetic TR CDR3 analogs. Per the source publication's procedure: Raw data were processed in ImmunoSEQ Analyzer, with out-of-frame sequences and CDR3s containing stop codons removed, and genes were named according to IMGT nomenclature. Normalized Shannon entropy, defined as 1 minus Pielou's evenness, served as the summary measure of repertoire diversity. TRB sequences were considered identical only when V gene, J gene and CDR3 were shared. Public PML clonotypes were defined as CDR3s shared by two or more PML-onset samples but absent from earlier samples, from controls, and from public databases. Position-by-position CDR3 amino acid composition was analyzed in Skylign with the observed count method. As stored in TCRdb, this immuneACCESS dataset retains in-frame rearrangements with V and J assigned. A fraction of the clones does not appear; measured against another copy, unresolved V genes explain less than half of the discrepancy, and the remainder lacks a known reason. The V and J calls and clone size were taken over from that table, and D and trimming were inferred from the DNA. The sample profile shows some 30,000 clones; approximately 90% of them were found once. The top ten hold 0.9% to 1.2% of the sample.

V ends up 5 bases short and J 3 bases short, with an unmatched junction base count of 7. From its cysteine to its phenylalanine, the CDR3 spans 15 amino acids. Just CDR3 DNA is preserved here, 45 bases in frame from base 1. According to the germline V gene, CDR1 reads SGHAT and CDR2 reads FQNNGV. This sample's time point label indicates: before natalizumab initiation. All listed patients had previously received interferon beta, and all PML patients were female. T0 blood samples were collected before the first natalizumab infusion. Ficoll-Hypaque density gradient centrifugation was used to isolate peripheral blood mononuclear cells.

The V gene is TRBV11-2 and the J gene is TRBJ2-5, and 9 junctional nucleotides match TRBD1. The clonotype was recovered from a human donor with multiple sclerosis. Sequencing used PBMCs. The CDR3 reads as follows: CASSTGGWGKETQYF. At the DNA level, the sequence is TGTGCCAGCAGCACAGGGGGCTGGGGAAAAGAGACCCAGTACTTC.